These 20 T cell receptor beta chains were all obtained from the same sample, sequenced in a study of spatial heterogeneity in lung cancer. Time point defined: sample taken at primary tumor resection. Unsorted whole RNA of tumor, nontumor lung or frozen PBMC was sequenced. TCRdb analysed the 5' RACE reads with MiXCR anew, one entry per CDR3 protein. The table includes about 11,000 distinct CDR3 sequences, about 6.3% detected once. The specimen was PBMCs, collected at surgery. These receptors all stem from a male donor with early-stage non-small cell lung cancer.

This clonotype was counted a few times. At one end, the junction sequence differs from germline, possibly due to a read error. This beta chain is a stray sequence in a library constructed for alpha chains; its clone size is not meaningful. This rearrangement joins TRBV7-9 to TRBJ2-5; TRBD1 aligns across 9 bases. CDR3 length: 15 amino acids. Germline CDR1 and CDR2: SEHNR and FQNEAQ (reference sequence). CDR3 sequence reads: CANSPGQGTQETQYF. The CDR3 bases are TGTGCCAACAGCCCCGGACAGGGGACCCAAGAGACCCAGTACTTC.

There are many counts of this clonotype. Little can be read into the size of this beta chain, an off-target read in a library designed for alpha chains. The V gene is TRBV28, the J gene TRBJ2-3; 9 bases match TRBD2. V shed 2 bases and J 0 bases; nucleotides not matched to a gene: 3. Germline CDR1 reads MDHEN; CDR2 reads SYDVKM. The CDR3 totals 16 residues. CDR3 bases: TGTGCCAGCAGTTTAGGGCTAGCGGGAAGCACAGATACGCAGTATTTT. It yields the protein CASSLGLAGSTDTQYF.

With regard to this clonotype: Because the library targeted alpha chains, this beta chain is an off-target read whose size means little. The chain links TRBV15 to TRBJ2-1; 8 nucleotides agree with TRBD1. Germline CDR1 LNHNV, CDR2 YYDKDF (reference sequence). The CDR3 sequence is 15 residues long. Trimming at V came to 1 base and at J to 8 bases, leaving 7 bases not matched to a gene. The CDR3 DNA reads TGTGCCACCAGCAGAGTCAGGGGGCCCGGAGATGAGCAGTTCTTC. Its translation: CATSRVRGPGDEQFF.

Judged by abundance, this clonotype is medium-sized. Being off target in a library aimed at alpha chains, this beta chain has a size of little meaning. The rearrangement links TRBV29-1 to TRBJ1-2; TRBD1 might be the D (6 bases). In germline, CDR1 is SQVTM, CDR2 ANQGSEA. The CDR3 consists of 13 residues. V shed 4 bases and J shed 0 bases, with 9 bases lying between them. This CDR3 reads CSVGQEANYGYTF. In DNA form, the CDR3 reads TGCAGCGTTGGACAGGAAGCTAACTATGGCTACACCTTC.

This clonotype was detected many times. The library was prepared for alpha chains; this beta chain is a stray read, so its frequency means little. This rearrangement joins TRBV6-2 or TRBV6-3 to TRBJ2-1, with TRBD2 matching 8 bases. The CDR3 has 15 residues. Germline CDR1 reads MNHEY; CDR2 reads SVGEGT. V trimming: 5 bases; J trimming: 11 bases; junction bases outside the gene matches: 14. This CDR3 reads CASSPRTSPRVKQFF. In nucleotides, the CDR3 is TGTGCCAGCAGTCCGCGGACTAGCCCCAGGGTGAAGCAGTTCTTC.

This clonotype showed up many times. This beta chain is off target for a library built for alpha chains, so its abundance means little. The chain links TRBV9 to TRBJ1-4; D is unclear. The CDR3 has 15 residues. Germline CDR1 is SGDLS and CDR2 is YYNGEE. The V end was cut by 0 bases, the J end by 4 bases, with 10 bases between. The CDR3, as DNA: TGTGCCAGCAGCGTAGAGGGTTTCCTTAATGAAAAACTGTTTTTT. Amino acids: CASSVEGFLNEKLFF.

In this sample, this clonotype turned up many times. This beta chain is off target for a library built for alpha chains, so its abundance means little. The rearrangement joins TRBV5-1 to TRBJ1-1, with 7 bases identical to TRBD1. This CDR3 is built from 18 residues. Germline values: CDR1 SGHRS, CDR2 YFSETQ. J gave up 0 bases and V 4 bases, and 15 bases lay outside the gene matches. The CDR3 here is CASSPSRTGDKMNTEAFF. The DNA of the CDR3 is TGCGCCAGCAGCCCATCAAGGACAGGCGATAAAATGAACACTGAAGCTTTCTTT.

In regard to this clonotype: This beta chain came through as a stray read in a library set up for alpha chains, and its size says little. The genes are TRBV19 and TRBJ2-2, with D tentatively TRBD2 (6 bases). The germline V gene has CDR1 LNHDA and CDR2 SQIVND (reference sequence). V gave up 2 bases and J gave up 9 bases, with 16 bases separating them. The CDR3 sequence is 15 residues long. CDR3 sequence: CASSIITLAHRELFF. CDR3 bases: TGTGCCAGTAGTATAATTACCCTAGCGCATCGGGAGCTGTTTTTT.

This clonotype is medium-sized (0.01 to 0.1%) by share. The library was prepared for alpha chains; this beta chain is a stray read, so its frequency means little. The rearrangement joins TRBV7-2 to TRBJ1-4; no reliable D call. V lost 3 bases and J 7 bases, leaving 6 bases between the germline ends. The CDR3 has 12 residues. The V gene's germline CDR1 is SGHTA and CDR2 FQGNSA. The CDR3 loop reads CASSLNGEKLFF. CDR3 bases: TGTGCCAGCAGCTTGAACGGTGAAAAACTGTTTTTT.

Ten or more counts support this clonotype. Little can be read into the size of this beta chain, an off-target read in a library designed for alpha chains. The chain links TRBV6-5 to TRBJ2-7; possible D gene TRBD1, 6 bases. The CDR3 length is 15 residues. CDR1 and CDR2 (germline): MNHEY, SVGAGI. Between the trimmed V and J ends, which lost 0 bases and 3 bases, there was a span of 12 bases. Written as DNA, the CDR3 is TGTGCCAGCAGTTACTCGGGTATAGGGGGCTACGAGCAGTACTTC. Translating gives CASSYSGIGGYEQYF.

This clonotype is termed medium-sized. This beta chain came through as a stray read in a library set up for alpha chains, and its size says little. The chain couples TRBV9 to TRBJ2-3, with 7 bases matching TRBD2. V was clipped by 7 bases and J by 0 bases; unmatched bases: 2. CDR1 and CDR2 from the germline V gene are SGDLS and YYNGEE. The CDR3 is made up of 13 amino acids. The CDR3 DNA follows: TGTGCCAGCCAAGCGGGAAGCACAGATACGCAGTATTTT. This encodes CASQAGSTDTQYF.

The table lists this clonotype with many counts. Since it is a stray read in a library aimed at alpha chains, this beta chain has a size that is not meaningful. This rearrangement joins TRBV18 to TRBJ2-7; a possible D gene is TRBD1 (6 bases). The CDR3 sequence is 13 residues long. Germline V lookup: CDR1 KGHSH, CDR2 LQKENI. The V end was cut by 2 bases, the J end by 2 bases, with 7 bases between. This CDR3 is CASSPGDTYEQYF. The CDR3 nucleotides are TGTGCCAGCTCACCAGGGGACACCTACGAGCAGTACTTC.

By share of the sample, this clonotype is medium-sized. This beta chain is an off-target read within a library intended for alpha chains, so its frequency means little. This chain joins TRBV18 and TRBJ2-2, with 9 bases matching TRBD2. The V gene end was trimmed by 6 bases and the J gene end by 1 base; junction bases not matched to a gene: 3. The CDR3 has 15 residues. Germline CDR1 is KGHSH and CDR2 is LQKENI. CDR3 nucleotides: TGTGCCAGCTCGATGACTAGCGGGAACACCGGGGAGCTGTTTTTT. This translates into CASSMTSGNTGELFF.

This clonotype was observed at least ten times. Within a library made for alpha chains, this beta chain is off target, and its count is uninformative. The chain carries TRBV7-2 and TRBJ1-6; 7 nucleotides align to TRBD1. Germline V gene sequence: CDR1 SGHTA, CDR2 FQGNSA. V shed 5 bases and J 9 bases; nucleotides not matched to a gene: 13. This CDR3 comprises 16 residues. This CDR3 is CASSQRTTGLSSPLHF. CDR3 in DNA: TGTGCCAGCAGCCAACGGACGACAGGGCTTAGTTCACCCCTCCACTTT.

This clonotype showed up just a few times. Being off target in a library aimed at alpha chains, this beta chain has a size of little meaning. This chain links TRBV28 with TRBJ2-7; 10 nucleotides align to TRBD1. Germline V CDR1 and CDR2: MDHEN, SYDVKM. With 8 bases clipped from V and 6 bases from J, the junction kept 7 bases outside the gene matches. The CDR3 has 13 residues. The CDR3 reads CASFRDRGSEQYF. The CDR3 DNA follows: TGTGCCAGCTTCCGGGACAGGGGTTCCGAGCAGTACTTC. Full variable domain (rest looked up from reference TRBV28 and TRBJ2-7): DVKVTQSSRYLVKRTGEKVFLECVQDMDHENMFWYRQDPGLGLRLIYFSYDVKMKEKGDIPEGYSVSREKKERFSLILESASTNQTSMYLCASFRDRGSEQYFGPGTRLTVT.

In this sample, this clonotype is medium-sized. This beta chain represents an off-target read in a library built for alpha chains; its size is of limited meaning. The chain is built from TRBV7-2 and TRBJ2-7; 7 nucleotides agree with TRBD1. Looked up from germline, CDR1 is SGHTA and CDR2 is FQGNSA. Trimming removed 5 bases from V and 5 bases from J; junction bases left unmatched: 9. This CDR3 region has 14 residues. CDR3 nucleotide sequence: TGTGCCAGCAGCCCTAGACAGGGTGTGGACGAGCAGTACTTC. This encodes CASSPRQGVDEQYF.

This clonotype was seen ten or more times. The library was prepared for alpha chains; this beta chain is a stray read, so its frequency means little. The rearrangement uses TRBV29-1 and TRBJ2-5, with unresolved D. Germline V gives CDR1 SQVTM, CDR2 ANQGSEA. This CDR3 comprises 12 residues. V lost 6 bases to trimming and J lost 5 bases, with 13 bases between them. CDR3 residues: CSVQTMSETQYF. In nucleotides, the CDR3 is TGCAGCGTCCAAACGATGTCGGAGACCCAGTACTTC.

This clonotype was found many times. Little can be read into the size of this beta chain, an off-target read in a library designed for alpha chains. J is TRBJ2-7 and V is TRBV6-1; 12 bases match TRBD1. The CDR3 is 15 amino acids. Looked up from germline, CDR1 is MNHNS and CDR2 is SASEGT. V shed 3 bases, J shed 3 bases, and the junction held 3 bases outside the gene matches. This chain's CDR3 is CASSEGTGGFYEQYF. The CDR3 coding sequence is TGTGCCAGCAGTGAGGGGACAGGGGGCTTCTACGAGCAGTACTTC.

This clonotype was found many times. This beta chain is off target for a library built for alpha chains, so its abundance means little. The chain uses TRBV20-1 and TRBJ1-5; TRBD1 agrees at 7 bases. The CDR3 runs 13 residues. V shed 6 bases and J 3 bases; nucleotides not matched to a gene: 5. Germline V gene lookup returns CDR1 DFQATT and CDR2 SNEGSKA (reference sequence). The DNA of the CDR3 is TGCAGTGCCTTCGGACAGGTCAATCAGCCCCAGCATTTT. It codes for CSAFGQVNQPQHF.

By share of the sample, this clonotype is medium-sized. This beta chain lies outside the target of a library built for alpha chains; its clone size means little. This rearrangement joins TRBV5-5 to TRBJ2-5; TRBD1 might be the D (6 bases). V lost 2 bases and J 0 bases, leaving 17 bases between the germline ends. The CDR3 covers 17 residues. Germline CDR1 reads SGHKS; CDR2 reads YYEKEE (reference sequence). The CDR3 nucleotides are TGTGCCAGCAGCTTACCCCTCGGTAGGGGGTACCAAGAGACCCAGTACTTC. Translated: CASSLPLGRGYQETQYF.